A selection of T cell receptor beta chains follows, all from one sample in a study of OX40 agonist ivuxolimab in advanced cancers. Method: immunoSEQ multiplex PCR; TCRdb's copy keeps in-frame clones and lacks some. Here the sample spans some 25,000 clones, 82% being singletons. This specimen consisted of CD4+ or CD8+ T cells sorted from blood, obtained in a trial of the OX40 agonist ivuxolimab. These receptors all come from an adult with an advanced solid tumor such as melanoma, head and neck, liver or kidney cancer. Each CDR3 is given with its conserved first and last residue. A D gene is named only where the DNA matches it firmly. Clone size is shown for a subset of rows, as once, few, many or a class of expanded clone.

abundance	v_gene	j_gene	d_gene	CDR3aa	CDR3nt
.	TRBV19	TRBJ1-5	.	CASARADSNQPQHF	TGTGCCAGTGCCCGCGCAGATAGCAATCAGCCCCAGCATTTT
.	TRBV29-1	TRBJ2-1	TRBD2	CSVVGLASLYNEQFF	TGCAGCGTTGTCGGACTAGCGAGCCTCTACAATGAGCAGTTCTTC
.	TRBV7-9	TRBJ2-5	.	CASSFEGRGTQYF	TGTGCCAGCAGCTTCGAGGGTCGAGGGACCCAGTACTTC
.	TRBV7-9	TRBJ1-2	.	CASSSPGSFGDGYTF	TGTGCCAGCAGCTCACCCGGGAGCTTTGGCGATGGCTACACCTTC
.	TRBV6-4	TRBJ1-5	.	CASSAGGGGNQPQHF	TGTGCCAGCAGCGCCGGGGGGGGCGGCAATCAGCCCCAGCATTTT
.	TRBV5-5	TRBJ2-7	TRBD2	CASSLAPGLASYEQYF	TGTGCCAGCAGCTTGGCCCCGGGACTAGCCTCCTACGAGCAGTACTTC
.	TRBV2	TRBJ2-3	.	CASQTTVDTQYF	TGTGCCAGCCAAACGACGGTAGATACGCAGTATTTT
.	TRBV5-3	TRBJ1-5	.	CARSTPMGAHQPQHF	TGTGCCAGAAGCACCCCGATGGGGGCACATCAGCCCCAGCATTTT
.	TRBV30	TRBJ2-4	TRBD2	CAWSASGGAAHIQYF	TGTGCCTGGAGTGCCAGCGGGGGGGCCGCGCACATTCAGTACTTC
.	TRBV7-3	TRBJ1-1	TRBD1	CASSPGTGEAFF	TGTGCCAGCAGCCCCGGGACAGGAGAAGCTTTCTTT
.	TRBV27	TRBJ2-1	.	CASSPSGPGARAFF	TGTGCCAGCAGCCCCTCCGGGCCGGGGGCCAGGGCGTTCTTC
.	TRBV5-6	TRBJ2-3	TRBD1	CASSVGQGSGDTQYF	TGTGCCAGCAGCGTCGGACAGGGCTCAGGAGATACGCAGTATTTT
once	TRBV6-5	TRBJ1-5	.	CASSYSTATQPQHF	TGTGCCAGCAGTTACTCGACAGCAACTCAGCCCCAGCATTTT
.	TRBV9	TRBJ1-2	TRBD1	CASSVSGTGGEGYTF	TGTGCCAGCAGCGTGAGTGGGACAGGGGGTGAGGGCTACACCTTC
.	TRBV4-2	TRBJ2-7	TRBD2	CASSQASGTSSSWQYF	TGTGCCAGCAGCCAAGCATCCGGGACTAGCTCGAGCTGGCAGTACTTC
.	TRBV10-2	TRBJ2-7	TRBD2	CASSDGLAGTEQYF	TGCGCCAGCAGTGACGGGCTAGCGGGAACCGAGCAGTACTTC
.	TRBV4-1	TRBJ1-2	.	CASSQVSNYGYTF	TGCGCCAGCAGCCAAGTATCCAACTATGGCTACACCTTC
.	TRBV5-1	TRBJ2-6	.	CASSLEKSVLSGANVLTF	TGCGCCAGCAGCTTGGAAAAGAGCGTACTTTCTGGGGCCAACGTCCTGACTTTC
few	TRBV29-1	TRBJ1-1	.	CSVAENTEAFF	TGCAGCGTTGCCGAGAACACTGAAGCTTTCTTT
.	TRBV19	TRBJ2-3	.	CASSILASPTDTQYF	TGTGCCAGTAGTATTTTGGCTTCACCCACAGATACGCAGTATTTT
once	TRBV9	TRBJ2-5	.	CASSVGGETQYF	TGTGCCAGCAGCGTAGGGGGAGAGACCCAGTACTTC
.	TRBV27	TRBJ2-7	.	CASRGSYEQYF	TGTGCCAGCCGTGGTTCCTACGAGCAGTACTTC
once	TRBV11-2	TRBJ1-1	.	CASRPGGSAFF	TGTGCCAGCAGGCCCGGGGGGTCGGCTTTCTTT
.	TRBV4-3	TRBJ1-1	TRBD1	CASSQGDRYLNTEAFF	TGCGCCAGCAGCCAAGGGGACAGGTACCTGAACACTGAAGCTTTCTTT
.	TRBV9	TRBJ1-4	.	CASSVDGHLATNEKLFF	TGTGCCAGCAGCGTAGACGGACACCTAGCAACTAATGAAAAACTGTTTTTT
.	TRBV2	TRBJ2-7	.	CASSSRASYEQYF	TGTGCCAGCAGTTCTCGGGCTTCCTACGAGCAGTACTTC
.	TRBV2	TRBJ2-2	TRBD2	CASIEGLAAGAGELFF	TGTGCCAGCATTGAAGGACTAGCGGCGGGGGCCGGGGAGCTGTTTTTT